Listed below are T cell receptor beta chains from one sample, sequenced in a study of shared clonotypes between healthy human individuals. Data came from immunoSEQ multiplex PCR; TCRdb stores just in-frame clones and leaves some out. Of some 2,500,000 clones in the sample, approximately 93% were seen once. Sequenced sample: naive CD4+ T cells from PBMCs. The source is a man between 18 and 29 years old in good health. Some clones in this sample may be carry-over from other donors' samples. The CDR3 runs from the conserved cysteine through the conserved F or W. The D gene is left open where the match is weak. Where a row states a size, it is once, few, many or the class of an expanded clone; other rows omit it.

j_call clone_size v_call d_call cdr3_nt cdr3_aa
TRBJ2-1 . TRBV7-3 TRBD2 TGTGCCAGCAGCTTCCTACGACTGCGGGAGGGCCGGGGGAATGAGCAGTTCTTC CASSFLRLREGRGNEQFF
TRBJ2-5 . TRBV4-2 . TGTGCCAGCAGCCAAGCACTAGTGGAGACCCAGTACTTC CASSQALVETQYF
TRBJ1-2 . TRBV5-1 TRBD1 TGCGCCAGCAGCTTGGACAGGGGCGTGAGTGGCTACACCTTC CASSLDRGVSGYTF
TRBJ1-6 . TRBV30 . TGTGCCTGGAGAGGGAGTAATTCACCCCTCCACTTT CAWRGSNSPLHF
TRBJ2-7 . TRBV5-1 . TGCGCCAGCAGCCCGGAGTTGGAGACCTACGAGCAGTACTTC CASSPELETYEQYF
TRBJ1-1 . TRBV18 . TGTGCCAGCTCACCAGCTGGGAGGACTGAAGCTTTCTTT CASSPAGRTEAFF
TRBJ2-7 . TRBV7-9 TRBD1 TGTGCCAGCAGTTGGGGACAGGGGGCTAAGGACGAGCAGTACTTC CASSWGQGAKDEQYF
TRBJ2-2 . TRBV9 . TGTGCCAGCAGCCCTAGAGCAACCGGGGAGCTGTTTTTT CASSPRATGELFF
TRBJ1-1 . TRBV9 . TGTGCCAGCAGCGTACGGACGGATAACACTGAAGCTTTCTTT CASSVRTDNTEAFF
TRBJ1-1 . TRBV15 . TGTGCCACCAGCAGACCTCGAAACACTGAAGCTTTCTTT CATSRPRNTEAFF
TRBJ2-5 . TRBV6-6 TRBD2 TGTGCCAGCAGCCCCGGGGGGCAAGAGACCCAGTACTTC CASSPGGQETQYF
TRBJ2-7 . TRBV6-5 TRBD2 TGTGCCAGCAGTTATGATCCTAGCGGGGGCTACGAGCAGTACTTC CASSYDPSGGYEQYF
TRBJ1-5 . TRBV6-1 . TGTGCCAGCAGAGGGAGGGGGAACCAGCCCCAGCATTTT CASRGRGNQPQHF
TRBJ2-5 . TRBV15 TRBD1 TGTGCCACCAGCGGGCTGACAGGGGCATGGGAGACCCAGTACTTC CATSGLTGAWETQYF
TRBJ2-1 . TRBV7-2 TRBD2 TGTGCCAGCAGCAGTAGCGGGAGGGCAGGGTGGTACAATGAGCAGTTCTTC CASSSSGRAGWYNEQFF
TRBJ2-3 . TRBV7-8 TRBD2 TGTGCCAGCAGCTTAGCGGGGGGGGATACGCAGTATTTT CASSLAGGDTQYF
TRBJ2-2 . TRBV2 TRBD1 TGTGCCAGCAGACCCGACAGGGCCGGAACCGGGGAGCTGTTTTTT CASRPDRAGTGELFF
TRBJ1-4 . TRBV28 . TGTGCCAGCAGCTGGCCAGGGGAGTCTAATGAAAAACTGTTTTTT CASSWPGESNEKLFF
TRBJ2-5 . TRBV5-6 . TGTGCCAGCAGCTGGACCGAGGGCGGGAGTAGAGGGGGAGAGACCCAGTACTTC CASSWTEGGSRGGETQYF
TRBJ2-3 . TRBV10-2 TRBD2 TGCGCCAGCGGCCGGGGGAGGGCGGCAGATACGCAGTATTTT CASGRGRAADTQYF
TRBJ2-3 . TRBV7-9 . TGTGCCAGCAGAGGAGGGGGCGGCTTCACAGATACGCAGTATTTT CASRGGGGFTDTQYF
TRBJ2-2 . TRBV5-6 . TGTGCCAGCAGCTTGAGTGCGGCCTCTGGGGAGCTGTTTTTT CASSLSAASGELFF
TRBJ1-1 . TRBV7-2 . TGTGCCAGCAGCTTGACTTTGAACACTGAAGCTTTCTTT CASSLTLNTEAFF
TRBJ1-2 . TRBV19 . TGTGCCAGTAGCAGTTGGGGTGGCTACACCTTC CASSSWGGYTF
TRBJ1-1 . TRBV27 TRBD1 TGTGCCAGCAGGCCACGACAGGGGAACACTGAAGCTTTCTTT CASRPRQGNTEAFF
TRBJ1-4 . TRBV6-5 . TGTGCCAGCAGTCGGACCCCTGATGAAAAACTGTTTTTT CASSRTPDEKLFF
TRBJ1-2 once TRBV11-1 . TGTGCCAGCAGCTTAGGGCCGGGGCAGCAGTCTGGCTATGGCTACACCTTC CASSLGPGQQSGYGYTF
TRBJ1-1 few TRBV30 TRBD1 TGTGCCTGGAGTCCGCGGACAGGGCGGAACACTGAAGCTTTCTTT CAWSPRTGRNTEAFF
TRBJ2-2 . TRBV4-2 . TGTGCCAGCAGCCAAGATCAGGGGGGGGTCACCGGGGAGCTGTTTTTT CASSQDQGGVTGELFF
TRBJ2-3 . TRBV2 . TGTGCCAGCAGAATAAGGGACAGCACAGATACGCAGTATTTT CASRIRDSTDTQYF
TRBJ2-5 . TRBV7-8 . TGTGCCAGCAGCGACGACCATGGCTATGGGGAGACCCAGTACTTC CASSDDHGYGETQYF
TRBJ2-1 . TRBV19 TRBD2 TGTGCCAGTAGTATAGGTCGGACTAGCGGGACTGAGCAGTTCTTC CASSIGRTSGTEQFF
TRBJ1-5 . TRBV5-1 TRBD1 TGCGCCAGCAGCGGCGGGACAGGGGGCAGTCAGCCCCAGCATTTT CASSGGTGGSQPQHF
TRBJ2-4 . TRBV7-2 TRBD2 TGTGCCAGCAGCCAGGCACTAGCGGGTAACATTCAGTACTTC CASSQALAGNIQYF
TRBJ2-3 . TRBV5-1 TRBD2 TGCGCCAGCAGGGAGCGGGACCTAGATACGCAGTATTTT CASRERDLDTQYF
TRBJ1-3 . TRBV9 . TGTGCCAGCAGCGAGGATGCGGCAGCAGGAAACACCATATATTTT CASSEDAAAGNTIYF
TRBJ2-5 . TRBV30 TRBD1 TGTGCCTGGAGTAGTCCCTTCTTGAACAGGGGTCGGATGGAGACCCAGTACTTC CAWSSPFLNRGRMETQYF
TRBJ2-5 . TRBV9 TRBD2 TGTGCCAGCAGCGCAGGACTAGCGGGTAGAGGGGAAGAGACCCAGTACTTC CASSAGLAGRGEETQYF
TRBJ2-1 . TRBV29-1 . TGCAGCGTTGAAGATCGTCAGACTACCGATACCAATGAGCAGTTCTTC CSVEDRQTTDTNEQFF
TRBJ1-6 . TRBV6-1 . TGTGCCAGCAGTGAAGAAGCTCAGGGGTGGAATTCACCCCTCCACTTT CASSEEAQGWNSPLHF
TRBJ2-6 . TRBV7-2 . TGTGCCAGCAGCTTAGGGTTTGGGGCCAACGTCCTGACTTTC CASSLGFGANVLTF
TRBJ1-1 . TRBV4-2 . TGTGCCAGCAGCCAAGATCGTGGGCGACCGACGAACACTGAAGCTTTCTTT CASSQDRGRPTNTEAFF